The T cell receptor (beta chain) described here comes from a study of shared clonotypes between healthy human individuals. About the study: Donors had three CD4 naive, three CD4 memory, two CD8 naive and one CD8 memory plate apiece. General observations from the study: Investigators collected only blood, and repertoires in tissues likely differ.

Per the original methods: ImmunoSEQ yielded junction-only sequences lacking quality scores, so filtering differed. Using immunoSEQ multiplex PCR, the repertoire was profiled, and TCRdb retains in-frame clones only, with some absent. V and J calls plus clone size are reproduced from that table; the DNA served to infer D and trimming. The data hold just under 350,000 clones, with about 73% observed a single time. CDR3 length: 16 amino acids. With V trimmed by 4 bases and J by 1 base, 6 bases remained unmatched. Germline CDR1 is MNHNY and CDR2 is SVGAGI (reference sequence). Points on this clone: As yet, its antigen is unknown.

The chain recombines TRBV6-6 with TRBJ2-1, with 8 bases that match TRBD2. Sequencing was carried out using memory CD4+ T cells sorted from blood. Subset in this sample: CD45RA-negative fraction. This receptor was taken from a young man in good health. The DNA of the CDR3 is TGTGCCAGCAGTTCCGGGAGGGCCATTTCCTACAATGAGCAGTTCTTC. It specifies CASSSGRAISYNEQFF.